This T cell receptor (beta chain) comes out of a study of cytomegalovirus exposure and HLA in healthy donors. Data came from immunoSEQ multiplex PCR; TCRdb stores just in-frame clones and leaves some out. The sample holds tens of thousands of clones; approximately 90% are singletons and the top ten take around 4%. The germline gives CDR1 SGHVS, CDR2 FNYEAQ. V was pared by 5 bases and J by 1 base, with 8 bases between. The CDR3 runs to 13 residues. Sequences were obtained from PBMCs. The clonotype originates from a woman younger than 35 in good health and CMV-seropositive. V gene TRBV7-6 combines with J gene TRBJ1-1; no definite D call. The CDR3 spells CASSRQENTEAFF. CDR3 nucleotide sequence: TGTGCCAGCAGCCGGCAGGAGAACACTGAAGCTTTCTTT.